The present entry profiles one T cell receptor beta chain with its context. Libraries were prepared by immunoSEQ multiplex PCR; TCRdb keeps only in-frame clonotypes and omits some of them. The repertoire holds tens of thousands of clones, with about 96% as singletons. CDR3 size: 17 residues. Germline CDR1 is MDHEN and CDR2 is SYDVKM. With V trimmed by 4 bases and J by 2 bases, 11 bases remained unmatched. This entry comes from a study of T cells in tuberculosis. The clonotype originates from a donor aged 5 to 30 with latent tuberculosis or without tuberculosis infection. The sample consisted of PBMCs. The V gene is TRBV28, the J gene TRBJ1-3; 7 nucleotides align to TRBD1. In nucleotides, the CDR3 is TGTGCCAGCAGTTCCATTTTGACCGACAGGGCTGGAAACACCATATATTTT. It codes for CASSSILTDRAGNTIYF.